The source of this T cell receptor beta chain is a study of cytomegalovirus exposure and HLA in healthy donors. PCR employed 60 Vbeta and 13 Jbeta primers. Method: immunoSEQ multiplex PCR; TCRdb's copy keeps in-frame clones and lacks some. The sample contains roughly 100,000 clones, roughly 86% of which appear only once. The CDR3 loop spans 14 amino acids. The V and J ends lost 6 bases and 6 bases respectively, with 14 bases between them. The germline V gene encodes CDR1 KGHSH and CDR2 LQKENI. The receptor was derived from a human donor in good health. The rearrangement joins TRBV18 to TRBJ1-4; D might be TRBD1 (6 bases). Sequenced material: PBMCs. CDR3 sequence: CASSRIRQDEKLFF. CDR3 bases: TGTGCCAGCTCGCGCATCAGACAGGATGAAAAACTGTTTTTT.